These 23 T cell receptor beta chains came from one sample sequenced in a study of T cell responses to AZD1222 COVID-19 vaccine. Sequencing was performed with immunoSEQ multiplex PCR; in TCRdb, only in-frame clones are kept and a portion is missing. The table lists about 170,000 clones, 85% to 90% of them singletons. The specimen was peripheral blood, collected 28 days after the second dose of the MenACWY control vaccine. The receptors here all came from an adult who received the MenACWY meningococcal vaccine as a control.

The chain combines TRBV5-1 with TRBJ2-2; D unresolved. Germline V CDR1 and CDR2: SGHRS, YFSETQ. V was trimmed by 0 bases and J by 1 base, leaving 4 bases between them. The CDR3 is made up of 14 amino acids. This chain's CDR3 is CASSLEGNTGELFF. The CDR3 DNA follows: TGCGCCAGCAGCTTGGAGGGGAACACCGGGGAGCTGTTTTTT. Using reference TRBV5-1 and TRBJ2-2 for the parts outside the CDR3, the full variable domain is KAGVTQTPRYLIKTRGQQVTLSCSPISGHRSVSWYQQTPGQGLQFLFEYFSETQRNKGNFPGRFSGRQFSNSRSEMNVSTLELGDSALYLCASSLEGNTGELFFGEGSRLTVL.

This clone showed up just a few times. The chain links TRBV4-3 to TRBJ1-2; maybe TRBD1 (5 bases). The germline V gene has CDR1 LGHNA and CDR2 YSLEER. The V gene lost 1 base and the J gene lost 4 bases, with 13 bases spanning the gap. The CDR3 has 15 residues. This CDR3 is CASSQVGTVSYGYTF. The CDR3 nucleotides read TGCGCCAGCAGCCAAGTCGGGACGGTATCCTATGGCTACACCTTC.

The chain combines TRBV5-5 with TRBJ2-7; no definite D call. The CDR3 covers 14 residues. V was pared by 1 base and J by 2 bases, with 10 bases between. In germline, CDR1 is SGHKS, CDR2 YYEKEE (reference sequence). The CDR3 loop is CASSLWQRAYEQYF. In nucleotides, the CDR3 is TGTGCCAGCAGCTTGTGGCAGCGAGCCTACGAGCAGTACTTC. The full variable domain, rest sourced from reference TRBV5-5 and TRBJ2-7, is DAGVTQSPTHLIKTRGQQVTLRCSPISGHKSVSWYQQVLGQGPQFIFQYYEKEERGRGNFPDRFSARQFPNYSSELNVNALLLGDSALYLCASSLWQRAYEQYFGPGTRLTVT.

The table lists this clone with a count of one. The CDR3, as DNA: TGTGCCACCAGCAGAGATCGCGGGGCCGGCGGGCAGCCCCAGCATTTT. This translates into CATSRDRGAGGQPQHF. The chain couples TRBV15 to TRBJ1-5; TRBD1 is a possible D gene (5 bases). The CDR3 loop spans 16 amino acids. V gave up 0 bases and J gave up 7 bases, with 16 bases separating them. The germline gives CDR1 LNHNV, CDR2 YYDKDF (reference sequence).

This clone was seen only once. V is TRBV4-3 and J is TRBJ2-7, with D unresolved. The length of the CDR3 is 13 residues. Germline CDR1 LGHNA, CDR2 YSLEER. Trimming removed 0 bases from V and 6 bases from J, with 9 bases in between. The chain's CDR3 is CASSQDLAGEQYF. CDR3 sequence (DNA): TGCGCCAGCAGCCAAGATCTGGCCGGCGAGCAGTACTTC.

This chain connects TRBV10-3 to TRBJ2-1; the match to TRBD2 covers 9 bases. The CDR3 length is 15 residues. In germline, CDR1 is ENHRY, CDR2 SYGVKD. V lost 6 bases, J lost 4 bases, and 7 bases stayed unmatched. The CDR3 sequence is CAISGGLASYNEQFF. CDR3 bases: TGTGCCATCAGCGGAGGACTAGCGTCATACAATGAGCAGTTCTTC.

The genes are TRBV28 and TRBJ2-7; 9 bases map to TRBD2. Germline CDR1 and CDR2: MDHEN and SYDVKM. The V gene end was trimmed by 3 bases and the J gene end by 1 base; junction bases not matched to a gene: 7. This CDR3 contains 16 residues. CDR3 residues: CASSFSLAGSSYEQYF. CDR3 nucleotide sequence: TGTGCCAGCAGTTTTTCGCTAGCGGGATCATCCTACGAGCAGTACTTC.

The chain employs TRBV27 and TRBJ1-2, with 7 bases identical to TRBD1. V gave up 1 base and J gave up 4 bases; unmatched junction bases: 9. This CDR3 is built from 16 residues. The germline V gene has CDR1 MNHEY and CDR2 SMNVEV (reference sequence). Here the CDR3 reads CASSLYPGGGSYGYTF. For the CDR3, the DNA is TGTGCCAGCAGTTTATATCCAGGGGGGGGGTCCTATGGCTACACCTTC.

The chain links TRBV6-6 to TRBJ2-7; 7 nucleotides match TRBD1. The V segment lost 5 bases and the J segment 5 bases; nucleotides outside the gene matches: 6. CDR1 is MNHNY and CDR2 is SVGAGI in the germline V gene (reference sequence). This CDR3 has 13 residues. CDR3 in DNA: TGTGCCAGCAGTCGGGACAGTCTAAACGAGCAGTACTTC. Translating gives CASSRDSLNEQYF.

The chain employs TRBV19 and TRBJ1-4; 9 bases match TRBD1. V lost 3 bases and J lost 8; bases outside the gene matches: 4. CDR1 is LNHDA and CDR2 is SQIVND in the germline V gene (reference sequence). The CDR3 length is 14 residues. The CDR3 sequence is CASSMGQGGEKLFF. The CDR3 DNA reads as TGTGCCAGTAGTATGGGACAGGGCGGCGAAAAACTGTTTTTT.

The chain is built from TRBV19 and TRBJ2-2; D possibly matches TRBD1 or TRBD2 (5 bases each). With 5 bases removed from V and 5 bases from J, the gap between germline ends came to 15 bases. Germline CDR1 reads LNHDA; CDR2 reads SQIVND (reference sequence). The CDR3 is 15 amino acids. The CDR3 coding sequence is TGTGCCAGTAGTGTCCCGGGACGCTTAACCGGGGAGCTGTTTTTT. This codes for CASSVPGRLTGELFF.

The rearrangement joins TRBV29-1 to TRBJ2-7; 9 nucleotides match TRBD1. Germline loops: CDR1 SQVTM, CDR2 ANQGSEA. This CDR3 comprises 15 residues. After removal of 2 bases from V and 6 bases from J, the junction contained 11 bases not matched to a gene. The CDR3 reads CSVEIRTGGLGEQYF. As DNA, the CDR3 is TGCAGCGTTGAAATTCGAACAGGGGGCTTAGGCGAGCAGTACTTC.

This chain links TRBV5-6 with TRBJ2-7, with 7 positions matching TRBD2. V was pared by 6 bases and J by 4 bases, with 10 bases of the junction left unmatched. CDR3 length: 14 amino acids. In germline, CDR1 is SGHDT, CDR2 YYEEEE. The CDR3 here is CASNSVREWYEQYF. The CDR3, as DNA: TGTGCCAGCAATAGCGTGCGGGAGTGGTACGAGCAGTACTTC.

The rearrangement joins TRBV6-2 or TRBV6-3 to TRBJ2-7; 13 bases match TRBD2. CDR1 is MNHEY, CDR2 SVGEGT, per germline. There are 15 residues in the CDR3. The V and J ends lost 4 bases and 3 bases, in that order; junction bases with no gene match: 3. CDR3 DNA sequence: TGTGCCAGCAGTTCCTGGACTAGCGGGAGCTACGAGCAGTACTTC. Translated, it gives CASSSWTSGSYEQYF.

V gene TRBV3-1 (or the pseudogene TRBV3-2) combines with J gene TRBJ2-3, with TRBD2 identical over 7 bases. The ends lost 7 bases at V and 5 bases at J; junction bases unmatched: 6. The CDR3 has 13 amino acids. CDR1 and CDR2 (germline): LGHDT, YNNKEL (reference sequence). As DNA, the CDR3 is TGTGCCAGCACTAGGGGCGGGAGAGATACGCAGTATTTT. Translating gives CASTRGGRDTQYF.

This sequence joins TRBV28 and TRBJ2-4; D unresolved. Trimming left V 3 bases short and J 0 bases short, with 6 bases between. Germline CDR1 and CDR2: MDHEN and SYDVKM. CDR3 size: 14 residues. CDR3 DNA sequence: TGTGCCAGCAGTTTGCATATAGCCAAAAACATTCAGTACTTC. Translation gives CASSLHIAKNIQYF. The entire variable domain, with the rest obtained from reference TRBV28 and TRBJ2-4, is as follows: DVKVTQSSRYLVKRTGEKVFLECVQDMDHENMFWYRQDPGLGLRLIYFSYDVKMKEKGDIPEGYSVSREKKERFSLILESASTNQTSMYLCASSLHIAKNIQYFGAGTRLSVL.

The rearrangement links TRBV7-9 to TRBJ2-7; 9 bases line up with TRBD2. V shed 1 base and J 6 bases; nucleotides not matched to a gene: 7. Per germline, CDR1 SEHNR and CDR2 FQNEAQ (reference sequence). The CDR3 runs 15 residues. CDR3 DNA: TGTGCCAGCAGCTTAGTGGGTAGCGGGAGTGGCGAGCAGTACTTC. Its translation: CASSLVGSGSGEQYF.

The DNA of the CDR3 is TGTGCCAGCAGAGCAGGGGGGTATAGCAATCAGCCCCAGCATTTT. Translation: CASRAGGYSNQPQHF. The J gene is TRBJ1-5, the V gene TRBV28, with 7 bases fitting TRBD1. V lost 6 bases, J lost 0 bases, and 5 bases stayed unmatched. Germline CDR1 reads MDHEN; CDR2 reads SYDVKM. This CDR3 has 15 amino acids. The variable domain in full, with the rest retrieved from reference TRBV28 and TRBJ1-5, is DVKVTQSSRYLVKRTGEKVFLECVQDMDHENMFWYRQDPGLGLRLIYFSYDVKMKEKGDIPEGYSVSREKKERFSLILESASTNQTSMYLCASRAGGYSNQPQHFGDGTRLSIL.

The CDR3 loop reads CAISESVQYNEQFF. Here the CDR3 DNA reads TGTGCCATCAGTGAGTCTGTACAGTACAATGAGCAGTTCTTC. The genes are TRBV10-3 and TRBJ2-1; D not certain. This CDR3 contains 14 residues. V lost 0 bases to trimming and J lost 4 bases, with 7 bases between them. Germline V gene sequence: CDR1 ENHRY, CDR2 SYGVKD.

The chain recombines TRBV3-1 (or the pseudogene TRBV3-2) with TRBJ2-3; tentatively, D is TRBD2 (6 bases). Germline CDR1 is LGHDT and CDR2 is YNNKEL (reference sequence). V lost 1 base and J lost 0, with 8 bases in between. The CDR3 runs to 15 residues. DNA of the CDR3: TGTGCCAGCAGCCAAGGGCTAGCGAGCACAGATACGCAGTATTTT. Translation gives CASSQGLASTDTQYF.

The rearrangement joins TRBV7-9 to TRBJ2-1; the D is unclear. Per the germline V gene, CDR1 is SEHNR and CDR2 is FQNEAQ (reference sequence). Trimming removed 5 bases from V and 1 base from J, with 12 bases in between. The CDR3 extends over 15 amino acids. The CDR3 region has the DNA TGTGCCAGCAGCATCCACGCTGGGTCCTACAATGAGCAGTTCTTC. Its protein product is CASSIHAGSYNEQFF.

The CDR3 region has the DNA TGTGCCAGTAGTATCTCCAGTGGACTCTCTGGAAACACCATATATTTT. It codes for CASSISSGLSGNTIYF. The V call is TRBV19, the J call TRBJ1-3; D remains unclear. Germline V lookup: CDR1 LNHDA, CDR2 SQIVND (reference sequence). V gave up 3 bases and J gave up 0 bases, with 12 bases separating them. The CDR3 has 16 residues.

In the case of this clone: Other DNA sequences in the sample encode the same CDR3. The V gene is TRBV28, the J gene TRBJ1-5; D possibly corresponds to TRBD1 (5 bases). Germline CDR1 MDHEN, CDR2 SYDVKM. Trimming removed 3 bases from V and 1 base from J, with 7 bases in between. CDR3 size: 14 residues. As DNA, the CDR3 is TGTGCCAGCAGTTTTGGACAAAGCAATCAGCCCCAGCATTTT. The encoded protein is CASSFGQSNQPQHF.